The 5 T cell receptor beta chains reported below all come from one sample, sequenced in a study of CD8 T cells in Susac syndrome. Roughly 0.45 to 1 ug RNA was reverse transcribed with random hexamers. Using its own MiXCR run on the immunoSEQ multiplex PCR reads, TCRdb lists one record per CDR3 protein. The sample carries 95,000 to 150,000 distinct CDR3 sequences, around 95% recorded once. Sequencing input: CD8+ T cells from PBMCs. The receptors were sampled from a human donor with Susac syndrome.

This sequence joins TRBV12-3 or TRBV12-4 and TRBJ1-5; D remains ambiguous. Trimming removed 6 bases from V and 9 bases from J, with 12 bases in between. This CDR3 has 12 amino acids. CDR3 DNA: TGTGCCAGCAGGACTGACGAGCTGCCCCAGCATTTT. Translation gives CASRTDELPQHF.

Here the CDR3 reads CASSISQGAYNEQFF. The DNA for the CDR3 is TGTGCCAGTAGTATTTCGCAGGGGGCCTACAATGAGCAGTTCTTC. The chain recombines TRBV19 with TRBJ2-1; 7 nucleotides agree with TRBD1. J lost 2 bases, V lost 3 bases, and 4 bases had no gene match. This CDR3 has 15 residues. Per the germline V gene, CDR1 is LNHDA and CDR2 is SQIVND (reference sequence).

The chain carries TRBV4-1 and TRBJ2-7, with D tentatively TRBD1 (5 bases). CDR3 length: 17 amino acids. Trimming left V 1 base short and J 0 bases short, with 16 bases between. Germline V gives CDR1 MGHRA, CDR2 YSYEKL. The CDR3 reads CASSQVSATEFSYEQYF. The CDR3 nucleotides read TGCGCCAGCAGCCAAGTTAGTGCGACAGAATTCTCCTACGAGCAGTACTTC.

J is TRBJ1-1 and V is TRBV29-1, with TRBD1 identical over 8 bases. Germline CDR1 and CDR2: SQVTM and ANQGSEA. The V gene end was trimmed by 4 bases and the J gene end by 2 bases; junction bases not matched to a gene: 6. CDR3 size: 14 residues. The CDR3 loop reads CSVATGDSNTEAFF. The CDR3 DNA sequence: TGCAGCGTTGCGACAGGGGACTCAAACACTGAAGCTTTCTTT.

The chain has TRBV29-1 and TRBJ1-5, with D possibly being TRBD1 (5 bases). Trimming left V 0 bases short and J 6 bases short, with 9 bases between. The CDR3 covers 13 residues. Per the germline V gene, CDR1 is SQVTM and CDR2 is ANQGSEA. This chain's CDR3 is CSVEEGVGQPQHF. DNA for the CDR3: TGCAGCGTTGAAGAAGGGGTCGGTCAGCCCCAGCATTTT.